This entry lists 20 T cell receptor beta chains sequenced from one sample in a study of shared clonotypes between healthy human individuals. Measured with immunoSEQ multiplex PCR; TCRdb has only the in-frame clones, and not every one. The sample carries millions of clones, approximately 94% recorded once. Naive-designated CD8 cells lacked CD45RO, were positively enriched for CCR7, and omitted terminally differentiated effector memory CD45RA+ cells. The sample was naive CD8+ T cells from PBMCs. The receptors stem from a man in his late teens or twenties in good health. Some clones in this sample may be carry-over from other donors' samples.

The rearrangement uses TRBV27 and TRBJ1-1, with D perhaps TRBD1 (6 bases). This CDR3 comprises 14 residues. V was clipped by 2 bases and J by 7 bases, with 14 bases between them. The germline V gene encodes CDR1 MNHEY and CDR2 SMNVEV (reference sequence). The CDR3 reads CASSLGGGEVEAFF. CDR3 nucleotide sequence: TGTGCCAGCAGTTTAGGGGGGGGCGAGGTTGAAGCTTTCTTT.

The J gene is TRBJ2-3, the V gene TRBV28; TRBD1 matches at 9 bases. The ends lost 5 bases at V and 2 bases at J; junction bases unmatched: 11. Germline CDR1 and CDR2: MDHEN and SYDVKM. The CDR3 extends over 17 amino acids. CDR3 coding DNA: TGTGCCAGCAGTCCCATAATGGACAGGGGTTTCACAGATACGCAGTATTTT. Encoded protein: CASSPIMDRGFTDTQYF.

The chain couples TRBV9 to TRBJ2-3; a possible D gene is TRBD1 (6 bases). Germline CDR1 is SGDLS and CDR2 is YYNGEE. This CDR3 region has 18 residues. V lost 1 base, J lost 0 bases, and 18 bases lay in between. The CDR3 protein is CASSVPMDSQASTDTQYF. The CDR3 coding sequence is TGTGCCAGCAGCGTACCGATGGACAGCCAAGCTAGCACAGATACGCAGTATTTT.

The chain employs TRBV4-1 and TRBJ2-2, with 9 bases fitting TRBD2. The germline CDR1 and CDR2 sequences are MGHRA and YSYEKL. The CDR3 totals 17 residues. Losses at the gene ends were 1 base for V and 5 bases for J; bases not matched to a gene: 8. CDR3 region: CASSQVATSGWTGELFF. The CDR3 bases are TGCGCCAGCAGCCAAGTCGCAACTAGCGGGTGGACCGGGGAGCTGTTTTTT.

V gene TRBV7-9 combines with J gene TRBJ2-7, with a possible D match to TRBD2 (7 bases). The V end was cut by 7 bases, the J end by 0 bases, with 22 bases between. Germline V gives CDR1 SEHNR, CDR2 FQNEAQ (reference sequence). CDR3 length: 17 amino acids. CDR3 in amino acids: CASTDLRGGSSSYEQYF. The DNA for the CDR3 is TGTGCCAGCACCGACCTGAGGGGGGGCAGTAGCTCCTACGAGCAGTACTTC.

The chain employs TRBV19 and TRBJ1-1; maybe TRBD1 (5 bases). Germline V gives CDR1 LNHDA, CDR2 SQIVND (reference sequence). The CDR3 sequence is 13 residues long. The germline V and J ends were trimmed by 4 bases and 4 bases, with 10 bases remaining between them. CDR3 coding DNA: TGTGCCAGTAGTAGGGGGGGACCCACTGAAGCTTTCTTT. Translating it yields CASSRGGPTEAFF.

The J gene is TRBJ2-7, the V gene TRBV28; 11 nucleotides match TRBD1. Trimming took 5 bases from V and 4 from J; bases not matched to a gene: 4. The CDR3 covers 14 residues. Germline V gene data show CDR1 as MDHEN and CDR2 as SYDVKM. In DNA form, the CDR3 reads TGTGCCAGCAGTCAGGGACAGGGGGGGTACGAGCAGTACTTC. As protein: CASSQGQGGYEQYF.

The rearrangement uses TRBV19 and TRBJ2-7; D may be TRBD2 (5 bases). Trimming removed 10 bases from V and 5 bases from J, with 21 bases in between. This CDR3 comprises 14 residues. The germline V gene has CDR1 LNHDA and CDR2 SQIVND (reference sequence). CDR3 sequence reads: CATNLGEGIHEQYF. The CDR3 coding sequence is TGTGCCACCAACCTCGGAGAGGGAATCCACGAGCAGTACTTC.

The chain carries TRBV5-1 and TRBJ1-4, with TRBD1 as a possible D gene (6 bases). Germline V gives CDR1 SGHRS, CDR2 YFSETQ. The V end was cut by 0 bases, the J end by 7 bases, with 13 bases between. CDR3 size: 15 residues. CDR3 in amino acids: CASSLEGGLSEKLFF. The CDR3 nucleotides read TGCGCCAGCAGCTTGGAAGGGGGGCTCAGTGAAAAACTGTTTTTT.

The rearrangement links TRBV4-2 to TRBJ2-1, with TRBD2 matching 9 bases. Trimming at V came to 0 bases and at J to 7 bases, leaving 7 bases not matched to a gene. Germline lookup yields CDR1 LGHNA and CDR2 YNFKEQ. This CDR3 spans 16 amino acids. CDR3 in DNA: TGTGCCAGCAGCCAAGAAGCGGGAGGTGCCCCTAATGAGCAGTTCTTC. Protein product: CASSQEAGGAPNEQFF.

This rearrangement joins TRBV4-1 to TRBJ2-7; D may be TRBD2 (6 bases). Trimming took off 0 bases at V and 4 bases at J, with 16 bases between the two ends. Germline V gene lookup returns CDR1 MGHRA and CDR2 YSYEKL. This CDR3 region has 16 residues. The DNA of the CDR3 is TGCGCCAGCAGCCAAGATCCGGCTAGCGAGACATACGAGCAGTACTTC. Residues: CASSQDPASETYEQYF.

The CDR3, as DNA: TGTGCCAGCAGCCGACTAGCGGGAGGTCATGAGCAGTTCTTC. Its protein product is CASSRLAGGHEQFF. This rearrangement joins TRBV7-3 to TRBJ2-1; 13 bases fit TRBD2. Germline CDR1 and CDR2: SGHTA and FQGTGA. CDR3 length: 14 amino acids. Unmatched junction bases numbered 3, after V lost 5 bases and J lost 8 bases.

V and J are TRBV7-9 and TRBJ2-7; no reliable D call. CDR3 length equals 14 residues. V dropped 1 base and J dropped 2 bases, with 9 bases sitting between them. Per the germline V gene, CDR1 is SEHNR and CDR2 is FQNEAQ (reference sequence). This CDR3 reads CASSLVLGTYEQYF. The CDR3 DNA is TGTGCCAGCAGCTTAGTTTTGGGGACCTACGAGCAGTACTTC.

Concerning this clone itself: The identical CDR3 is also encoded by other nucleotide sequences in the sample. The chain is built from TRBV9 and TRBJ2-3; D not resolved. V lost 0 bases and J lost 3, with 8 bases in between. This CDR3 region has 14 residues. Germline V lookup: CDR1 SGDLS, CDR2 YYNGEE. The CDR3 region is CASSVARGTDTQYF. As DNA, the CDR3 is TGTGCCAGCAGCGTAGCGCGTGGAACAGATACGCAGTATTTT.

V and J are TRBV2 and TRBJ2-5; TRBD2 aligns across 9 bases. CDR1 and CDR2 from the germline V gene are SNHLY and FYNNEI. V gave up 6 bases and J gave up 1 base; unmatched junction bases: 3. The CDR3 consists of 14 residues. Here the CDR3 reads CASRMTSGQETQYF. The CDR3 region has the DNA TGTGCCAGCAGGATGACTAGCGGCCAAGAGACCCAGTACTTC.

The chain combines TRBV9 with TRBJ2-6; 7 positions match TRBD1. Trimming at V came to 1 base and at J to 4 bases, leaving 17 bases not matched to a gene. CDR1 and CDR2 from the germline V gene are SGDLS and YYNGEE. This CDR3 comprises 20 residues. This CDR3 is CASSVSTGTDPLRGANVLTF. DNA for the CDR3: TGTGCCAGCAGCGTATCAACCGGGACAGACCCATTAAGAGGGGCCAACGTCCTGACTTTC.

On this clone: This same CDR3 is encoded by further DNA sequences in the sample. The J gene is TRBJ2-7, the V gene TRBV9, with D uncertain. Germline CDR1 and CDR2: SGDLS and YYNGEE. The CDR3 consists of 14 residues. Trimming removed 0 bases at V and 2 bases at J, with 9 bases between. CDR3 sequence (DNA): TGTGCCAGCAGCGTAGAGGACGGTCCCTACGAGCAGTACTTC. Translated: CASSVEDGPYEQYF.

As regards this clone: A much larger clone sits a single nucleotide away, making a read error possible. Other DNA sequences in the sample encode the same CDR3. This chain links TRBV5-6 with TRBJ2-5; D remains unclear. The DNA end is more similar to TRBJ2-7, so the J call may be wrong. This CDR3 is built from 11 residues. Germline V gene sequence: CDR1 SGHDT, CDR2 YYEEEE. The CDR3 spells CASSLGYEQYF. The CDR3 nucleotides read TGTGCCAGCAGCTTGGGTTACGAGCAGTACTTC.

Comments on this clone: Other DNA sequences in this sample translate to the same CDR3. The V and J genes are TRBV11-2 and TRBJ1-2; possibly TRBD1 for D (5 bases). The CDR3 contains 13 residues. Germline V gives CDR1 SGHAT, CDR2 FQNNGV. V lost 1 base and J 3 bases, leaving 6 bases between the germline ends. The CDR3 nucleotides read TGTGCCAGCAGCTTAGGACAGTACTATGGCTACACCTTC. This gives the protein CASSLGQYYGYTF.

A remark on this clone: This sample includes further DNA sequences coding for the same CDR3. The J gene is TRBJ2-7, the V gene TRBV4-1; D unclear. The germline CDR1 and CDR2 sequences are MGHRA and YSYEKL. The CDR3 length is 15 residues. V was pared by 4 bases and J by 5 bases, with 18 bases between. CDR3 loop: CASSLKQTQTDEQYF. The CDR3 DNA reads as TGCGCCAGCAGCCTTAAACAGACACAGACCGACGAGCAGTACTTC.